The rows below give T cell receptor beta chains drawn from one sample of a study of T cells in Graves' hyperthyroidism and ophthalmopathy. TCRdb re-analysed the multiplex PCR reads in MiXCR, keeping a single row per CDR3 protein. The table has 500,000 to 650,000 distinct CDR3 sequences, 12% to 15% seen once. Sequenced: blood. The receptor source for this set is a woman in her forties with Graves' hyperthyroidism. Each CDR3 is given with its conserved first and last residue. D genes are given only for firm matches. Only part of the rows carry a size: once, few, many, or a class if the clone is expanded.

size: many; V: TRBV2; D: NA; J: TRBJ2-7; CDR3: CASSPTLGGSYEQYF; DNA: TGTGCCAGCAGTCCAACACTCGGCGGATCCTACGAGCAGTACTTC
size: NA; V: TRBV29-1; D: TRBD2; J: TRBJ2-1; CDR3: CSVPGLAGVEQFF; DNA: TGCAGCGTCCCGGGACTAGCGGGAGTGGAGCAGTTCTTC
size: many; V: TRBV19; D: NA; J: TRBJ1-1; CDR3: CASSMAMNTEAFF; DNA: TGTGCCAGTAGTATGGCCATGAACACTGAAGCTTTCTTT
size: many; V: TRBV6-2/TRBV6-3; D: NA; J: TRBJ2-3; CDR3: CASSYAEFTDTQYF; DNA: TGTGCCAGCAGTTATGCAGAATTCACAGATACGCAGTATTTT
size: NA; V: TRBV3-1; D: NA; J: TRBJ2-4; CDR3: CASSQDLGLDIQYF; DNA: TGTGCCAGCAGCCAAGATTTGGGGCTCGACATTCAGTACTTC
size: NA; V: TRBV7-2; D: TRBD2; J: TRBJ2-1; CDR3: CASSPSGLAGINNEQFF; DNA: TGTGCCAGCAGCCCGTCTGGACTAGCGGGAATAAACAATGAGCAGTTCTTC
size: NA; V: TRBV28; D: NA; J: TRBJ1-1; CDR3: CASSLSGAVTSFRNTEAFF; DNA: TGTGCCAGCAGTTTATCGGGGGCTGTAACATCATTTAGGAACACTGAAGCTTTCTTT
size: many; V: TRBV15; D: NA; J: TRBJ2-5; CDR3: CATSRDPGRQETQYF; DNA: TGTGCCACCAGCAGAGATCCAGGCAGACAAGAGACCCAGTACTTC
size: many; V: TRBV20-1; D: TRBD1; J: TRBJ1-2; CDR3: CSAITHGTDGYTF; DNA: TGCAGTGCTATCACGCACGGGACAGATGGCTACACCTTC
size: few; V: TRBV27; D: NA; J: TRBJ2-7; CDR3: CASSRFSGYEQYF; DNA: TGTGCCAGCAGCCGATTCTCGGGCTACGAGCAGTACTTC
size: many; V: TRBV5-1; D: TRBD1; J: TRBJ1-1; CDR3: CASSLGDRVGTEAFF; DNA: TGCGCCAGCAGCTTGGGGGACAGGGTTGGAACTGAAGCTTTCTTT
size: many; V: TRBV20-1; D: NA; J: TRBJ1-5; CDR3: CSAGPPRDQPQHF; DNA: TGCAGTGCCGGGCCCCCACGGGATCAGCCCCAGCATTTT
size: NA; V: TRBV18; D: NA; J: TRBJ1-4; CDR3: CASSPSDPTNEKLFF; DNA: TGTGCCAGCTCACCATCAGATCCAACTAATGAAAAACTGTTTTTT
size: NA; V: TRBV29-1; D: NA; J: TRBJ1-2; CDR3: CSATDVGYTF; DNA: TGCAGCGCCACGGACGTTGGCTACACCTTC
size: many; V: TRBV12-5; D: NA; J: TRBJ1-1; CDR3: CAAREGSTEAFF; DNA: TGTGCTGCTCGGGAGGGGAGCACTGAAGCTTTCTTT
size: many; V: TRBV20-1; D: NA; J: TRBJ2-1; CDR3: CSAHSGLYNEQFF; DNA: TGCAGTGCTCATAGCGGACTTTACAATGAGCAGTTCTTC
size: many; V: TRBV5-1; D: NA; J: TRBJ2-7; CDR3: CASSSDLYEQYF; DNA: TGCGCCAGCAGCTCGGACCTATACGAGCAGTACTTC
size: many; V: TRBV11-2; D: NA; J: TRBJ2-5; CDR3: CAGSADLGWSLQETQYF; DNA: TGTGCCGGCAGCGCAGACCTAGGGTGGTCGCTTCAAGAGACCCAGTACTTC
size: few; V: TRBV5-5; D: NA; J: TRBJ1-3; CDR3: CASSTGGGNTIYF; DNA: TGTGCCAGCAGCACGGGGGGGGGAAACACCATATATTTT
size: many; V: TRBV15; D: NA; J: TRBJ1-2; CDR3: CATSRVGNNYGYTF; DNA: TGTGCCACCAGCAGAGTGGGCAATAACTATGGCTACACCTTC
size: many; V: TRBV5-1; D: NA; J: TRBJ2-2; CDR3: CASSLAGIDTGELFF; DNA: TGCGCCAGCAGCTTGGCGGGTATAGACACCGGGGAGCTGTTTTTT
size: many; V: TRBV27; D: TRBD1; J: TRBJ2-5; CDR3: CASSLSGTGERETQYF; DNA: TGTGCCAGCAGTTTATCCGGGACAGGGGAAAGGGAGACCCAGTACTTC
size: NA; V: TRBV10-2; D: NA; J: TRBJ2-1; CDR3: CASGEPYGTYNEQFF; DNA: TGCGCCAGCGGTGAGCCCTACGGAACCTACAATGAGCAGTTCTTC
size: many; V: TRBV5-6; D: NA; J: TRBJ2-3; CDR3: CASSLDTLGTDTQYF; DNA: TGTGCCAGCAGCTTAGACACACTGGGCACAGATACGCAGTATTTT
size: few; V: TRBV7-9; D: TRBD1; J: TRBJ1-3; CDR3: CASVQGAGNTIYF; DNA: TGTGCCAGCGTACAGGGGGCTGGAAACACCATATATTTT
size: NA; V: TRBV10-3; D: TRBD2; J: TRBJ2-7; CDR3: CAISRTLAGVVHEQYF; DNA: TGTGCCATCAGTCGAACGCTAGCGGGAGTCGTCCACGAGCAGTACTTC
size: NA; V: TRBV5-1; D: NA; J: TRBJ1-2; CDR3: CASSFGDRFFGYTF; DNA: TGCGCCAGCAGCTTCGGAGACAGGTTCTTTGGCTACACCTTC
size: NA; V: TRBV5-1; D: NA; J: TRBJ1-1; CDR3: CASSLLLQDRQDMNTEAFF; DNA: TGCGCCAGCAGCCTCCTATTACAAGATAGACAGGACATGAACACTGAAGCTTTCTTT
size: few; V: TRBV7-9; D: TRBD2; J: TRBJ2-7; CDR3: CASSLGPSGELYEQYF; DNA: TGTGCCAGCAGCTTAGGTCCTAGCGGGGAATTGTACGAGCAGTACTTC